The rows below give T cell receptor beta chains drawn from one sample of a study of post-analysis software for immune sequencing data. TCRdb re-derived calls from the PCR reads in MiXCR, one entry per CDR3 protein. The data hold fewer than 850,000 distinct CDR3 sequences, with 35% to 55% observed a single time. Sequenced material: blood. The receptors here all came from a girl between 5 and 17 years old with multiple sclerosis. Both conserved end residues are part of each CDR3. Expanded clones get a size class; other rows say once, few or many, or leave the size out.

j_call	v_call	clone_size	cdr3_aa
TRBJ2-1	TRBV6-4	few	CASSDSGGIGEQFF
TRBJ2-1	TRBV7-2	NA	CASSLAGQGGYNEQFF
TRBJ2-3	TRBV20-1	few	CSAGGGGSYTDTQYF
TRBJ2-5	TRBV7-9	few	CASRSPPGRKETQYF
TRBJ2-3	TRBV20-1	NA	CSAEAGRDDTQYF
TRBJ1-1	TRBV29-1	NA	CSVERRVGEAFF
TRBJ2-3	TRBV27	NA	CASSSEGASTDTQYF
TRBJ1-2	TRBV11-3	NA	CASSQNLDGYTF
TRBJ2-1	TRBV6-1	many	CASSELRGSVDEQFF
NA	TRBV13	NA	CASGRGRSYEQYF
TRBJ2-3	TRBV6-1	NA	CASSERHPGLAVVTDTQYF
TRBJ1-2	TRBV7-2	NA	CASSLVTAGQGVHYGYTF
TRBJ1-5	TRBV30	NA	CAWSVQGLGEWPQHF
TRBJ2-1	TRBV12-3/TRBV12-4	NA	CASSLYRPAGVAGNEQFF
NA	TRBV20-1	NA	CSPGGTYEQYF
TRBJ2-1	TRBV6-9	NA	CASSPSAGLAGEDEQFF
TRBJ1-4	TRBV7-9	NA	CASSAPRTGSNEKLFF
TRBJ2-3	TRBV20-1	NA	CSARGPQRVTDTQYF
TRBJ1-1	TRBV12-3/TRBV12-4	NA	CASSPLGGLGTEAFF
TRBJ1-2	TRBV20-1	NA	CSANINRGGGNGYTF
NA	TRBV3-1	few	CASSPWSGVGETQYF
TRBJ2-6	TRBV27	NA	CASSFLGGALGANVLTF
TRBJ1-1	TRBV4-3	NA	CASSQVATGALNTEAFF
TRBJ2-7	TRBV7-9	NA	CASSTWSGSSPYEQYF
TRBJ2-1	TRBV20-1	NA	CSARDSSGRGSSYNEQFF
TRBJ1-2	TRBV20-1	NA	CSARDSELGVYGYTF
TRBJ2-3	TRBV5-1	NA	CASSSTGAADTQYF
TRBJ2-3	TRBV10-3	NA	CATGTGISTDTQYF
TRBJ2-3	TRBV7-2	NA	CASSWNPTDTQYF
NA	TRBV7-2	few	CASSLPGTREQYF
TRBJ2-1	TRBV6-5	NA	CASTGTGVNEQFF
TRBJ2-3	TRBV20-1	NA	CSARDRRDTDTQYF
TRBJ2-5	TRBV25-1	few	CASSEQPWQETQYF
TRBJ2-1	TRBV6-2/TRBV6-3	NA	CASSYLEGAGGWSYNEQFF
TRBJ2-3	TRBV9	NA	CASSPGGGFGTDTQYF
TRBJ2-7	TRBV7-2	NA	CASSLAGTGGQRHEQYF
TRBJ2-3	TRBV3-1	few	CASSSLERQYF
NA	TRBV2	NA	CASSDLAGSYEQYF
TRBJ2-7	TRBV12-3/TRBV12-4	few	CASSLALGQGASHEQYF
NA	TRBV7-2	NA	CASSHREYEQYF
TRBJ2-3	TRBV3-1	NA	CASSLTTSGRAGDTQYF
TRBJ1-3	TRBV10-1	NA	CASSSGPGNTIYF
TRBJ2-3	TRBV20-1	NA	CSALLAGDTQYF
TRBJ2-7	TRBV18	NA	CASSLFTGTSGGLYEQYF
TRBJ2-3	TRBV27	NA	CASSPRTSGKTDTQYF
TRBJ1-5	TRBV29-1	NA	CSAASGLNQPQHF
TRBJ2-1	TRBV24-1	NA	CATSDTGTGGLAGVDNEQFF
TRBJ1-6	TRBV5-1	NA	CASSQGRRESPLHF
NA	TRBV29-1	NA	CSVETRGESYEQYF
TRBJ2-1	TRBV29-1	many	CSVETSSSYNEQFF
TRBJ2-5	TRBV29-1	NA	CSVALKQGNQETQYF
TRBJ2-1	TRBV9	NA	CASSVGGDVGNEQFF
TRBJ2-7	TRBV28	NA	CASAVGTRGHEQYF
TRBJ2-5	TRBV4-3	NA	CASSQDGLAGETQYF